The 7 T cell receptor beta chains in this list originate from one sample, sequenced in a study of OX40 agonist ivuxolimab in advanced cancers. Profiled with immunoSEQ multiplex PCR; TCRdb holds only in-frame clones, not every one. The sample lists 51,000 or so clones, 70% to 80% occurring once. This material consisted of CD4+ or CD8+ T cells sorted from blood, taken in a trial of the OX40 agonist ivuxolimab. The source of these receptors is an adult with an advanced solid tumor such as melanoma, head and neck, liver or kidney cancer.

V and J are TRBV5-6 and TRBJ1-6; the match to TRBD1 covers 8 bases. The V gene end was trimmed by 1 base and the J gene end by 9 bases; junction bases not matched to a gene: 6. CDR1 is SGHDT and CDR2 is YYEEEE in the germline V gene. The CDR3 runs to 15 residues. The CDR3 loop is CASSLSQGAGSPLHF. DNA of the CDR3: TGTGCCAGCAGCTTGTCTCAGGGGGCAGGTTCACCCCTCCACTTT.

In this sample, this clone turned up once. The J gene is TRBJ1-1, the V gene TRBV19; no definite D call. This CDR3 has 13 residues. From germline, CDR1 is LNHDA and CDR2 SQIVND (reference sequence). V gave up 4 bases and J gave up 4 bases, with 10 bases separating them. This chain's CDR3 is CASSTHLGTEAFF. Written as DNA, the CDR3 is TGTGCCAGTAGTACCCACCTTGGCACTGAAGCTTTCTTT.

This clone was seen only once. The chain is built from TRBV2 and TRBJ2-3; TRBD1 agrees at 7 bases. The V and J ends lost 5 bases and 6 bases, in that order; junction bases with no gene match: 5. The CDR3 loop spans 13 amino acids. The germline V gene has CDR1 SNHLY and CDR2 FYNNEI. This CDR3 is CASSYRGGDTQYF. In DNA, the CDR3 is TGTGCCAGCAGTTACAGGGGTGGGGATACGCAGTATTTT.

V gene TRBV7-2 combines with J gene TRBJ2-7, with D unclear. Germline V gene lookup returns CDR1 SGHTA and CDR2 FQGNSA. V was shortened by 1 base and J by 4 bases, with 8 bases between the two germline ends. CDR3 length: 13 residues. The CDR3 region is CASSLVEGYEQYF. In DNA form, the CDR3 reads TGTGCCAGCAGCTTAGTCGAAGGGTACGAGCAGTACTTC.

The chain employs TRBV4-1 and TRBJ1-1; D uncertain. Trimming cost V 1 base and J 4 bases, with 10 bases left between them. This CDR3 has 14 amino acids. Germline CDR1 reads MGHRA; CDR2 reads YSYEKL. CDR3: CASSQGPFFTEAFF. In DNA, the CDR3 is TGCGCCAGCAGCCAAGGGCCTTTTTTCACTGAAGCTTTCTTT.

Concerning this clone itself: Sequence at one end of the junction differs from germline and may be a read error. The V and J genes are TRBV5-3 and TRBJ2-3, with 9 positions matching TRBD2. TRBV5-3 is treated as an ORF (open reading frame) with a function not yet certain. The CDR3 covers 14 residues. The CDR3 reads CASSLAGGTDTQYF. The CDR3, as DNA: TGTGCCAGCAGCTTGGCGGGAGGGACAGATACGCAGTATTTT.

The rearrangement links TRBV12-5 to TRBJ1-2; no definite D call. V lost 2 bases, J lost 4 bases, and 17 bases lay in between. The length of the CDR3 is 16 residues. The germline gives CDR1 LGHNT, CDR2 FRNRAP. CDR3 DNA sequence: TGTGCTAGTGGTTTGATCGGTCCCGGCCAGGTCTATGGCTACACCTTC. Translated: CASGLIGPGQVYGYTF.